This T cell receptor (beta chain) stems from a study of T cells in Graves' hyperthyroidism and ophthalmopathy (dated by TCRdb to about 2019). As for the study more broadly: Peripheral blood samples were taken at initial diagnosis, before any treatment was given. To identify distinguishing TCR V-J signatures, a discovery cohort of some 99 patients was used, comprising 40 to 45 with Graves' ophthalmopathy and 57 with stable Graves' hyperthyroidism. An independent validation cohort of fewer than 20 hyperthyroidism patients and approximately 15 patients who later progressed to ophthalmopathy tested prospective prediction of ophthalmopathy. The 75 to 100 discovery patients were randomly divided into training and test sets at a 7:3 ratio. The study also compared thyroid tissue and blood T-cell repertoires from several Graves' hyperthyroidism patients. After blood sampling, hyperthyroidism patients were treated with methimazole at a starting dose of 30 mg daily, and ophthalmopathy patients were treated with high-dose intravenous methylprednisolone. According to the paper, TCR Vbeta CDR3 sequencing was carried out on over 130 peripheral blood samples, which came from more than 40 ophthalmopathy, 70 to 80 hyperthyroidism and roughly 17 progressor patients.

A patient counted as having stable Graves' hyperthyroidism if no progression to ophthalmopathy occurred over 18 months of follow-up. Hyperthyroidism patients were newly diagnosed, had a disease duration of under 2 months, and were aged 18 to 65 years. The study excluded patients with uncontrolled infections, other autoimmune diseases, pregnancy or lactation. Clinical symptoms, serum thyroxine and TRAb, thyroid ultrasound, and orbital computed tomography formed the basis for the diagnoses. Ficoll-Paque density gradient centrifugation was used to isolate PBMCs from around 10 ml of fresh peripheral blood. Total RNA was extracted using Trizol reagent, and RNA quality was assessed on an Agilent 2100 Bioanalyzer. As encoded in the germline V gene, CDR1 is SGHTA while CDR2 is FQGTGA. The germline ends are 15 bases apart after V is trimmed by 5 bases and J by 5 bases. Spanning cysteine to phenylalanine, the CDR3 consists of 14 amino acids. Kept here is only the CDR3 DNA, which spans 42 bases and is read in frame from base 1.

Results and caveats for the whole study, not just this receptor: Most expanded thyroid clonotypes (frequency above 0.001) were also found in blood, which suggests that blood repertoires may mirror thyroid immune responses. During validation, the model predicted progression to ophthalmopathy a median of about 5.9 months ahead of onset, with almost 71% sensitivity and under 85% specificity. Sample size was not statistically predetermined, and blinding of investigators to group allocation was not performed. Ophthalmopathy was separated from stable hyperthyroidism by a 13 V-J signature model, with over 85% sensitivity and about 81% specificity obtained in cross-validation and 80%/75% obtained in testing.

Many counts were recorded for this clonotype. The antigen it recognizes is unknown. Qualities for individual bases were not recorded, and no much larger clone is one base off. The TCR beta CDR3 regions were amplified from RNA transcripts. The first round of RT-PCR for the TCR CDR3 was performed with the HTBI primer set and the Qiagen OneStep RT-PCR kit. Libraries were constructed in a second round of multiplex PCR, after which size selection and purification were performed. Libraries were sequenced paired-end with 100 bp reads on an Illumina HiSeq2000. The source study handled its data this way. SOAPnuke was used to process the raw data, removing reads that contained adapters or uncalled bases, had a mean Phred below 15, or lacked an exact match to the constant primer or identifier. COPE v1.2.5 was used to merge the high-quality paired reads, and each unique nucleotide sequence was defined as a clonotype. MiTCR v1.1 was used to align the clonotypes against IMGT TRBV, TRBD and TRBJ reference segments. Analysis was restricted to V-J combinations with a frequency above 0.0001, which covered over 98% of repertoires. A TCS score was defined as the ratio between F50 (clonal expansion) and ExV (chaos), using BLOSUM62-based TCRdist between CDR3 peptides within each V-J. Welch's t-statistics and random forest reduced approximately 520 V-J features to roughly 13, which were used in a naive Bayes classifier (R e1071). Clones were called with MiXCR by TCRdb after fastp trimmed the public reads at Q25, and only in-frame beta chains were retained. Here each entry gathers all rows of one CDR3 protein and keeps the most common genes and DNA. It is TCRdb's table, rather than the study itself, that gives the V and J calls and clone size. The sample profile shows around 350,000 distinct CDR3 sequences; about a fifth of them were found once. The top ten clonotypes cover about 4% of the sample.

The source of this sequence is a young woman with Graves' hyperthyroidism. The sample taken for sequencing was blood. The chain uses TRBV7-3 and TRBJ2-5; the D gene is possibly TRBD1 or TRBD2, with 6 bases matching each. The nucleotide sequence is given as TGTGCCAGCAGCCCGATGGGGGGCTTTGAGACCCAGTACTTC. The encoded protein is CASSPMGGFETQYF.